The 2 T cell receptor beta chains reported below all come from one sample, sequenced in a study of T cells in Graves' hyperthyroidism and ophthalmopathy. From RNA transcripts, TCR beta CDR3 regions were amplified. The TCR CDR3 was amplified in a first-round RT-PCR using the HTBI primer set. One entry per CDR3 protein, called by TCRdb with MiXCR from the multiplex PCR reads. The sample shows roughly 750,000 distinct CDR3 sequences, 15% to 20% of them seen only once. Sequenced input: blood. The receptors here all came from a man aged 18 to 30 with Graves' hyperthyroidism.

In this sample, this clonotype turned up many times. The genes are TRBV12-3 or TRBV12-4 and TRBJ2-1; no firm D call. The CDR3 is made up of 15 amino acids. The V gene lost 3 bases and the J gene lost 5 bases, with 14 bases spanning the gap. CDR3 nucleotides: TGTGCCAGCAGTTTGAGGAGCCTTAAAAACAATGAGCAGTTCTTC. It translates to CASSLRSLKNNEQFF.

The V call is TRBV12-3 or TRBV12-4, the J call TRBJ2-7; 7 bases map to TRBD1. V dropped 6 bases and J dropped 2; count of bases not matched to a gene: 13. This CDR3 spans 16 amino acids. The DNA of the CDR3 is TGTGCCAGCAGCCGACCGACAGGGAAGCTAACCTACGAGCAGTACTTC. Translated: CASSRPTGKLTYEQYF.